The 3 T cell receptor beta chains listed next were all sequenced from one sample in a study of Graves' ophthalmopathy and Graves' hyperthyroidism. RNA transcripts served as template for amplifying TCR beta CDR3 sequences. Scientists carried out first-round RT-PCR using HTBI primers and then a second-round multiplex PCR. Via MiXCR, TCRdb re-called the multiplex PCR reads, giving one row per CDR3 protein. Among about 740,000 distinct CDR3 sequences listed, 35% to 50% were seen once. The source material was peripheral blood. The receptors here all came from an adult man with Graves' ophthalmopathy.

With respect to this clonotype: This may be a read error: a much more frequent sequence differs by one nucleotide. V and J are TRBV9 and TRBJ1-3, with D possibly being TRBD1 (6 bases). The CDR3 is 14 amino acids. From germline, CDR1 is SGDLS and CDR2 YYNGEE. The CDR3 DNA follows: TGTGCCGGCAGCGCGGGGGCGTCTGGAAACACCATATATTTT. Protein product: CAGSAGASGNTIYF. The complete variable domain, with remaining parts taken from reference TRBV9 and TRBJ1-3, reads DSGVTQTPKHLITATGQRVTLRCSPRSGDLSVYWYQQSLDQGLQFLIQYYNGEERAKGNILERFSAQQFPDLHSELNLSSLELGDSALYFCAGSAGASGNTIYFGEGSWLTVV.

At least ten counts were recorded for this clonotype. The chain combines TRBV6-6 with TRBJ2-5; 15 nucleotides match TRBD2. The CDR3 spans 14 residues. Germline V gene sequence: CDR1 MNHNY, CDR2 SVGAGI (reference sequence). The V and J ends lost 2 bases and 13 bases, in that order; junction bases with no gene match: 5. In DNA form, the CDR3 reads TGTGCCAGCAGTTACGGGACTAGCGGGGGGCATCTGTACTTC. It codes for CASSYGTSGGHLYF.

The chain links TRBV7-9 to TRBJ2-2; D might be TRBD2 (7 bases). The CDR3 sequence is 14 residues long. The germline V and J ends were trimmed by 6 bases and 5 bases, with 13 bases remaining between them. CDR1 is SEHNR and CDR2 is FQNEAQ in the germline V gene (reference sequence). The CDR3 coding sequence is TGTGCCAGCAGGGTTCGGGGGGCAACCGGGGAGCTGTTTTTT. Its protein product is CASRVRGATGELFF.